These 4 T cell receptor beta chains share one sample of origin, sequenced in a study of patients and donors after allogeneic stem cell transplantation. TCRdb itself ran the RT-PCR reads through MiXCR, one entry per CDR3 protein. This table has 87,000 or so distinct CDR3 sequences, approximately 5.2% appearing once. The sequenced sample consisted of blood, either unsorted or a sorted T cell fraction (not recorded which). These receptors were collected from a human donor who was either an allogeneic HSCT recipient or a stem cell or donor lymphocyte infusion donor (not recorded which). It is not recorded whose cells these are; they may come from a transplant donor.

This clonotype showed up many times. The chain joins TRBV5-6 to TRBJ1-1; a possible D gene is TRBD1 (5 bases). Germline V CDR1 and CDR2: SGHDT, YYEEEE. This CDR3 is built from 17 residues. V dropped 3 bases and J dropped 3 bases, with 21 bases sitting between them. CDR3 amino acids: CASSYDGGHPAYTEAFF. CDR3 DNA sequence: TGTGCCAGCAGCTACGACGGGGGTCACCCAGCGTACACTGAAGCTTTCTTT.

This clonotype has a handful of counts. The chain combines TRBV20-1 with TRBJ2-3; tentatively, D is TRBD1 (6 bases). The CDR3 consists of 13 residues. CDR1 is DFQATT and CDR2 is SNEGSKA in the germline V gene (reference sequence). CDR3 amino acids: CSQGGQFTDTQYF. CDR3 DNA: TGCAGCCAAGGAGGACAGTTCACAGATACGCAGTATTTT.

This clonotype was found many times. The chain employs TRBV4-2 and TRBJ1-5, with D possibly matching TRBD1 (5 bases). The CDR3 extends over 13 amino acids. In germline, CDR1 is LGHNA, CDR2 YNFKEQ. The germline V and J ends were trimmed by 0 bases and 6 bases, with 6 bases remaining between them. CDR3 nucleotide sequence: TGTGCCAGCAGCCAAGAGGGGGTTCAGCCCCAGCATTTT. Protein product: CASSQEGVQPQHF.

This clonotype was seen at least ten times. The V and J genes are TRBV19 and TRBJ1-2, with no clear D. The CDR3 extends over 13 amino acids. Germline V gene data show CDR1 as LNHDA and CDR2 as SQIVND (reference sequence). V lost 8 bases to trimming and J lost 5 bases, with 15 bases between them. The CDR3 protein is CASSSTEDYGYTF. The CDR3 DNA is TGTGCCAGTTCCTCTACAGAAGATTATGGCTACACCTTC.